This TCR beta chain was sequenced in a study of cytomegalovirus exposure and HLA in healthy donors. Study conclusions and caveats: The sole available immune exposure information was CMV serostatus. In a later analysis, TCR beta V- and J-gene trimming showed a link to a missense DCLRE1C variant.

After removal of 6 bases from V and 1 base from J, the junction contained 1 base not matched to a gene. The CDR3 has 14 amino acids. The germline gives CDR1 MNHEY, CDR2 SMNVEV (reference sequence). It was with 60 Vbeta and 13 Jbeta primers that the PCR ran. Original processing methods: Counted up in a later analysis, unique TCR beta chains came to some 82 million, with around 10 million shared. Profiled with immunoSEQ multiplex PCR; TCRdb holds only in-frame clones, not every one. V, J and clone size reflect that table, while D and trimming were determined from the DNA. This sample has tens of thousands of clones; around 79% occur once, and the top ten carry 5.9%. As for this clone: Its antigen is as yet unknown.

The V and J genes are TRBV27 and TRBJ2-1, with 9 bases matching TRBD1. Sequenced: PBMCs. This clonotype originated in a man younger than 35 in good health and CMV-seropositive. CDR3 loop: CASSDRGSYNEQFF. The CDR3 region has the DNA TGTGCCAGCAGCGACAGGGGGTCCTACAATGAGCAGTTCTTC.